This TCR beta chain was identified in a study of blood T cells in healthy people across ages. As for the study in general: Template-switching capture recovered about one barcoded beta molecule per two T cells. Study-level findings and limits: PBMCs went unsorted, and a conclusive naive versus antigen-experienced comparison was therefore prevented.

The authors extracted at least 5 micrograms of total RNA per sample. Using a J-beta primer mix together with a sample-barcoded 5' primer, a second PCR was run for roughly 6 to 11 cycles. There were at least 3 million CDR3-containing paired-end reads obtained from each sample. Each CDR3 protein is one row after TCRdb ran MiXCR on the 5' RACE reads. The sample has about 1.8 million distinct CDR3 sequences, approximately 50% seen once. The V and J ends lost 5 bases and 5 bases respectively, with 12 bases between them. The CDR3 covers 13 residues. Germline V gene lookup returns CDR1 SQVTM and CDR2 ANQGSEA. This clonotype came up a few times. Antigen unknown.

The sample was blood. This clonotype was obtained from a woman aged 35 to 49 in good health. The chain uses TRBV29-1 and TRBJ2-2; D uncertain. This CDR3 reads CSVYSGATGELFF. CDR3 DNA sequence: TGCAGCGTTTACTCAGGCGCTACCGGGGAGCTGTTTTTT.